Below, 26 T cell receptor beta chains from the same sample are listed, as sequenced in a study of T cell responses to AZD1222 COVID-19 vaccine. TCRdb's copy holds only in-frame clones and misses some; the assay was immunoSEQ multiplex PCR. The sample records about 94,000 clones, roughly 90% being singletons. Material: peripheral blood, obtained 28 days after the second AZD1222 dose. These receptors were obtained from an adult who received the AZD1222 COVID-19 vaccine.

CDR3 in amino acids: CASSLNGGWGNTGELFF. Here the CDR3 DNA reads TGTGCCAGCAGTTTAAACGGGGGCTGGGGGAACACCGGGGAGCTGTTTTTT. This chain joins TRBV27 and TRBJ2-2, with D perhaps assigned TRBD1 or TRBD2 (6 bases each). CDR1 is MNHEY and CDR2 is SMNVEV in the germline V gene (reference sequence). Trimming took off 2 bases at V and 1 base at J, with 14 bases between the two ends. The CDR3 has 17 residues.

The chain recombines TRBV6-2 or TRBV6-3 with TRBJ2-5, with D hard to call. V lost 0 bases and J 9 bases, leaving 14 bases between the germline ends. The germline V gene has CDR1 MNHEY and CDR2 SVGEGT. The CDR3 has 14 residues. DNA of the CDR3: TGTGCCAGCAGTTACTCGGATCTGAAGTCGTCCCAGTACTTC. It specifies CASSYSDLKSSQYF.

V gene TRBV19 combines with J gene TRBJ2-1, with a tentative D call TRBD1 (5 bases). CDR1 and CDR2 from the germline V gene are LNHDA and SQIVND (reference sequence). V was trimmed by 6 bases and J by 3 bases, leaving 12 bases between them. There are 14 residues in the CDR3. The CDR3 sequence: CASSGRVDYNEQFF. As DNA, the CDR3 is TGTGCCAGTAGCGGCAGGGTGGACTACAATGAGCAGTTCTTC. Looking up the rest from reference TRBV19 and TRBJ2-1 gives the full variable domain: DGGITQSPKYLFRKEGQNVTLSCEQNLNHDAMYWYRQDPGQGLRLIYYSQIVNDFQKGDIAEGYSVSREKKESFPLTVTSAQKNPTAFYLCASSGRVDYNEQFFGPGTRLTVL.

The rearrangement joins TRBV27 to TRBJ2-2; 8 bases align to TRBD1. Germline V CDR1 and CDR2: MNHEY, SMNVEV (reference sequence). With V trimmed by 4 bases and J by 0 bases, 4 bases remained unmatched. CDR3 length: 16 residues. The CDR3 sequence: CASSSPQGANTGELFF. CDR3 bases: TGTGCCAGCAGTTCCCCACAGGGGGCGAACACCGGGGAGCTGTTTTTT.

The chain has TRBV3-1 (or the pseudogene TRBV3-2) and TRBJ2-7; D is undetermined. V dropped 5 bases and J dropped 5 bases, with 13 bases sitting between them. The CDR3 consists of 13 residues. Germline CDR1 and CDR2: LGHDT and YNNKEL (reference sequence). The CDR3 loop reads CASSSIFGDEQYF. The CDR3 nucleotides read TGTGCCAGCAGCTCCATCTTTGGGGACGAGCAGTACTTC.

The CDR3 sequence: CASSQSDREQFF. The CDR3 region has the DNA TGCGCCAGCAGTCAGTCCGACAGAGAGCAGTTCTTC. This rearrangement joins TRBV23-1 to TRBJ2-1; a possible D gene is TRBD1 (5 bases). TRBV23-1 belongs to the ORF category, with a function that is uncertain. V was shortened by 3 bases and J by 10 bases, with 10 bases between the two germline ends. The CDR3 sequence is 12 residues long.

The chain couples TRBV12-3 or TRBV12-4 to TRBJ1-5; D is unclear. V lost 1 base, J lost 7 bases, and 8 bases lay in between. This CDR3 contains 13 residues. CDR3 sequence: CASSLGQAQPQHF. The DNA of the CDR3 is TGTGCCAGCAGTTTAGGGCAGGCCCAGCCCCAGCATTTT.

V gene TRBV5-1 combines with J gene TRBJ2-7; 7 bases match TRBD1. Germline V gene data show CDR1 as SGHRS and CDR2 as YFSETQ. V dropped 3 bases and J dropped 6; count of bases not matched to a gene: 12. This CDR3 spans 15 amino acids. The CDR3 DNA is TGCGCCAGCAGCTACCAGACAGGGCAAAATAGCGAGCAGTACTTC. Its translation is CASSYQTGQNSEQYF. Full variable domain (remainder filled in from reference TRBV5-1 and TRBJ2-7): KAGVTQTPRYLIKTRGQQVTLSCSPISGHRSVSWYQQTPGQGLQFLFEYFSETQRNKGNFPGRFSGRQFSNSRSEMNVSTLELGDSALYLCASSYQTGQNSEQYFGPGTRLTVT.

The CDR3 region is CASSFQGQYNSPLHF. CDR3 nucleotides: TGTGCCAGCAGTTTCCAGGGGCAATATAATTCACCCCTCCACTTT. The chain is built from TRBV28 and TRBJ1-6; perhaps TRBD1 as D (6 bases). Trimming removed 3 bases at V and 4 bases at J, with 10 bases between. The length of the CDR3 is 15 residues. In germline, CDR1 is MDHEN, CDR2 SYDVKM.

The chain carries TRBV4-2 and TRBJ1-1; tentative D call: TRBD1 (5 bases). The CDR3 is 15 amino acids. In germline, CDR1 is LGHNA, CDR2 YNFKEQ. The ends were cut back, 0 bases at V and 3 bases at J, with 11 bases in the middle. CDR3 region: CASSQDETGHTEAFF. The CDR3 bases are TGTGCCAGCAGCCAAGATGAAACGGGGCACACTGAAGCTTTCTTT.

J is TRBJ1-6 and V is TRBV7-3; D is unclear. CDR1 and CDR2 (germline): SGHTA, FQGTGA. The CDR3 totals 19 residues. The V and J ends lost 5 bases and 6 bases respectively, with 26 bases between them. The CDR3 DNA reads as TGTGCCAGCAGCCCCTTGGTAACGGGGAGGTTATCGGGTAATTCACCCCTCCACTTT. Its protein product is CASSPLVTGRLSGNSPLHF.

J is TRBJ1-2 and V is TRBV27, with 9 bases that match TRBD1. This CDR3 comprises 14 residues. V was pared by 7 bases and J by 6 bases, with 9 bases of the junction left unmatched. Germline V gene sequence: CDR1 MNHEY, CDR2 SMNVEV (reference sequence). The chain's CDR3 is CASKAGTGIHGYTF. CDR3 coding DNA: TGTGCCAGCAAGGCCGGGACAGGGATCCATGGCTACACCTTC.

Only one count was recorded for this clone. V is TRBV27 and J is TRBJ2-7, with 7 bases that match TRBD1. Looked up from germline, CDR1 is MNHEY and CDR2 is SMNVEV (reference sequence). The length of the CDR3 is 13 residues. Trimming took 2 bases from V and 7 from J; bases not matched to a gene: 5. The CDR3 sequence: CASSLEGAREQYF. CDR3 DNA: TGTGCCAGCAGTTTAGAGGGGGCCAGAGAGCAGTACTTC.

This chain uses TRBV12-3 or TRBV12-4 with TRBJ1-1; tentative D call: TRBD1 (5 bases). Trimming removed 4 bases from V and 10 bases from J, with 13 bases in between. The CDR3 loop spans 12 amino acids. In DNA form, the CDR3 reads TGTGCCAGCAGTTGGGAGGGGATTGGAGCTTTCTTT. Its protein product is CASSWEGIGAFF.

The chain carries TRBV6-5 and TRBJ2-7; TRBD1 aligns across 9 bases. The CDR3 is made up of 14 amino acids. The V gene end was trimmed by 6 bases and the J gene end by 7 bases; junction bases not matched to a gene: 10. Germline lookup yields CDR1 MNHEY and CDR2 SVGAGI. The CDR3 DNA reads as TGTGCCAGCAGACTGGACAGGGGAGCTGGGGAGCAGTACTTC. The encoded protein is CASRLDRGAGEQYF.

This clone has at least ten counts. The chain couples TRBV30 to TRBJ2-7; TRBD1 is a possible D gene (6 bases). Deletions cut 3 bases from V and 4 bases from J, with 16 bases between. CDR1 is GTSNPN and CDR2 is SVGIG in the germline V gene (reference sequence). This CDR3 comprises 14 residues. CDR3 nucleotides: TGTGCCTGGAGGGGAACTGTGGACAGATACGAGCAGTACTTC. Residues: CAWRGTVDRYEQYF.

This chain links TRBV4-1 with TRBJ2-1, with 11 bases lining up with TRBD2. The germline V gene has CDR1 MGHRA and CDR2 YSYEKL. There are 15 residues in the CDR3. With 3 bases clipped from V and 4 bases from J, the junction kept 2 bases outside the gene matches. The DNA for the CDR3 is TGCGCCAGCAGCCAGGGACTAGCGGATTACAATGAGCAGTTCTTC. Encoded protein: CASSQGLADYNEQFF.

This clone is a singleton in its sample. The chain employs TRBV30 and TRBJ2-2; 7 bases line up with TRBD2. V was pared by 7 bases and J by 4 bases, with 15 bases of the junction left unmatched. This CDR3 has 16 residues. Germline V gene lookup returns CDR1 GTSNPN and CDR2 SVGIG (reference sequence). This CDR3 reads CAFPLGERDFTGELFF. CDR3 DNA sequence: TGTGCCTTTCCGCTAGGGGAGCGGGACTTCACCGGGGAGCTGTTTTTT.

The genes are TRBV24-1 and TRBJ1-1, with no clear D. The V end was cut by 4 bases, the J end by 5 bases, with 13 bases between. The CDR3 runs to 14 residues. The germline CDR1 and CDR2 sequences are KGHDR and SFDVKD. CDR3 in amino acids: CATSDPLGGTEAFF. CDR3 DNA: TGTGCCACCAGTGACCCTCTAGGAGGGACTGAAGCTTTCTTT.

The sample holds a few counts of this clone. V gene TRBV2 combines with J gene TRBJ1-6, with no clear D. The CDR3 length is 14 residues. Germline V gene sequence: CDR1 SNHLY, CDR2 FYNNEI. V was shortened by 3 bases and J by 0 bases, with 3 bases between the two germline ends. As DNA, the CDR3 is TGTGCCAGCAGTGACAGCTCCTATAATTCACCCCTCCACTTT. This sequence encodes CASSDSSYNSPLHF.

This clone was detected only once. The chain couples TRBV23-1 to TRBJ1-2, with D possibly being TRBD1 (5 bases). TRBV23-1 belongs to the ORF category, with a function that is uncertain. Trimming removed 9 bases at V and 3 bases at J, with 17 bases between. The CDR3 has 14 residues. The CDR3 DNA reads TGCGCCAGGCGGGGGGGGATCTGGGACTATGGCTACACCTTC. It encodes CARRGGIWDYGYTF.

The count of this clone is one. V usage is TRBV6-1 and J usage is TRBJ1-5, with 8 bases lining up with TRBD1. The CDR3 has 18 residues. The germline V gene encodes CDR1 MNHNS and CDR2 SASEGT. The V gene end was trimmed by 1 base and the J gene end by 0 bases; junction bases not matched to a gene: 8. Written as DNA, the CDR3 is TGTGCCAGCAGTGAAGGCCCTTACAGGGGGTATAGCAATCAGCCCCAGCATTTT. It yields the protein CASSEGPYRGYSNQPQHF.

The genes are TRBV9 and TRBJ2-3, with D hard to call. This CDR3 has 12 residues. The V and J ends lost 7 bases and 4 bases respectively, with 10 bases between them. The V gene's germline CDR1 is SGDLS and CDR2 YYNGEE. The CDR3 reads CASGDGPDTQYF. Here the CDR3 DNA reads TGTGCCAGCGGCGACGGACCAGATACGCAGTATTTT.

V gene TRBV30 combines with J gene TRBJ2-5, with a tentative D call TRBD2 (5 bases). The ends were cut back, 5 bases at V and 1 base at J, with 8 bases in the middle. The length of the CDR3 is 12 residues. Germline CDR1 GTSNPN, CDR2 SVGIG (reference sequence). The CDR3 coding sequence is TGTGCCTGGGGACTGTCCCAAGAGACCCAGTACTTC. Translation: CAWGLSQETQYF.

V gene TRBV7-6 combines with J gene TRBJ2-7, with 7 bases matching TRBD2. Unmatched junction bases numbered 7, after V lost 0 bases and J lost 5 bases. Germline CDR1 SGHVS, CDR2 FNYEAQ. The CDR3 length is 15 residues. The CDR3 protein is CASSLAGTTDHEQYF. CDR3 in DNA: TGTGCCAGCAGCTTAGCCGGGACTACCGACCACGAGCAGTACTTC. The entire variable domain, with the rest obtained from reference TRBV7-6 and TRBJ2-7, is as follows: GAGVSQSPRYKVTKRGQDVALRCDPISGHVSLYWYRQALGQGPEFLTYFNYEAQQDKSGLPNDRFSAERPEGSISTLTIQRTEQRDSAMYRCASSLAGTTDHEQYFGPGTRLTVT.

The rearrangement links TRBV2 to TRBJ2-1; 8 bases match TRBD1. V gave up 10 bases and J gave up 2 bases; unmatched junction bases: 4. The CDR3 has 13 amino acids. Germline V gene data show CDR1 as SNHLY and CDR2 as FYNNEI. The CDR3 nucleotides read TGTGCCACCGGACAGGGACCCTACAATGAGCAGTTCTTC. This translates into CATGQGPYNEQFF.